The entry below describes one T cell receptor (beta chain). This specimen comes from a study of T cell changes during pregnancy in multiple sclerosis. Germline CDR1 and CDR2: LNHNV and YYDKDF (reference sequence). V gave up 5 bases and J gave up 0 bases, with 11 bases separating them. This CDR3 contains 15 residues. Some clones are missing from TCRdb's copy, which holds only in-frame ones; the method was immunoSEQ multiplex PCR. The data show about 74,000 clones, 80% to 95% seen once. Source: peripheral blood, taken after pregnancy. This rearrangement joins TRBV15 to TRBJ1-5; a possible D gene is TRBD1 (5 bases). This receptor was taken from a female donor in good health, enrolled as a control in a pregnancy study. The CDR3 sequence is CATSSTDNSNQPQHF. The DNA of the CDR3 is TGTGCCACCAGCTCGACAGATAATAGCAATCAGCCCCAGCATTTT.